Following are 30 T cell receptor beta chains from one sample sequenced in a study of CD8+ T cells in alopecia areata. Following extraction, RNA underwent reverse transcription to cDNA, which served as the sequencing template. Method: immunoSEQ multiplex PCR; TCRdb's copy keeps in-frame clones and lacks some. The sample carries more than 200,000 clones, about 64% recorded once. Treatment meaning: oral pan-JAK inhibitor, 5-10 mg twice daily. The sequences come from CD4+ T cells sorted from blood, collected at week 4, from a patient treated with tofacitinib. These receptors all stem from a human donor with alopecia areata.

The sample holds one count of this clone. This sequence joins TRBV6-5 and TRBJ2-7; no definite D call. V shed 3 bases and J shed 3 bases, with 9 bases lying between them. This CDR3 contains 13 residues. Per the germline V gene, CDR1 is MNHEY and CDR2 is SVGAGI. The CDR3 bases are TGTGCCAGCAGTTATTCGGCAGACTACGAGCAGTACTTC. Its protein product is CASSYSADYEQYF.

This chain joins TRBV15 and TRBJ1-2; 11 bases line up with TRBD1. CDR3 length equals 16 residues. CDR1 is LNHNV and CDR2 is YYDKDF in the germline V gene (reference sequence). Unmatched junction bases numbered 8, after V lost 0 bases and J lost 8 bases. The DNA of the CDR3 is TGTGCCACCAGCAGAGAGGAGGGACAGGGGGAGGAGGGCTACACCTTC. This translates into CATSREEGQGEEGYTF.

V and J are TRBV10-3 and TRBJ2-2; the D is unclear. The CDR3 contains 14 residues. Germline V gene data show CDR1 as ENHRY and CDR2 as SYGVKD. The V gene lost 5 bases and the J gene lost 8 bases, with 15 bases spanning the gap. Here the CDR3 DNA reads TGTGCCATCAGTACAGAGTCCAGAATGGGGGAGCTGTTTTTT. This gives the protein CAISTESRMGELFF.

The chain carries TRBV2 and TRBJ2-1, with D perhaps TRBD1 or TRBD2 (5 bases each). This CDR3 is built from 16 residues. The V and J ends lost 7 bases and 2 bases respectively, with 18 bases between them. CDR1 SNHLY and CDR2 FYNNEI come from the germline V gene. The CDR3: CASKRGISRAYNEQFF. DNA for the CDR3: TGTGCCAGCAAGAGGGGAATAAGCAGGGCCTACAATGAGCAGTTCTTC.

This sequence joins TRBV4-2 and TRBJ2-5; D possibly uses TRBD1 or TRBD2 (6 bases each). Germline V gene data show CDR1 as LGHNA and CDR2 as YNFKEQ. There are 16 residues in the CDR3. The V gene lost 0 bases and the J gene lost 3 bases, with 14 bases spanning the gap. As DNA, the CDR3 is TGTGCCAGCAGCCAAGATCTTAACAGGGAGGAAGAGACCCAGTACTTC. Protein: CASSQDLNREEETQYF.

In its sample, this clone was seen once. The chain has TRBV27 and TRBJ2-5, with TRBD1 identical over 8 bases. V shed 6 bases and J 7 bases; nucleotides not matched to a gene: 7. Looked up from germline, CDR1 is MNHEY and CDR2 is SMNVEV (reference sequence). The CDR3 spans 13 residues. The CDR3, as DNA: TGTGCCAGCAGCGCACAGGGGGGCGCGACCCAGTACTTC. This sequence encodes CASSAQGGATQYF.

The chain recombines TRBV6-5 with TRBJ2-1; 7 positions match TRBD1. The CDR3 sequence is 15 residues long. J lost 4 bases, V lost 6 bases, and 9 bases had no gene match. Germline CDR1 reads MNHEY; CDR2 reads SVGAGI. DNA for the CDR3: TGTGCCAGCAGCCCCCAGGGGGTCTTATACAATGAGCAGTTCTTC. It encodes CASSPQGVLYNEQFF.

This rearrangement joins TRBV28 to TRBJ1-4; the D gene is possibly TRBD1 (5 bases). Trimming left V 7 bases short and J 8 bases short, with 17 bases between. Germline V gene sequence: CDR1 MDHEN, CDR2 SYDVKM. The CDR3 runs to 14 residues. The CDR3: CASNGRVEGEKLFF. DNA of the CDR3: TGTGCCAGCAACGGCAGGGTGGAGGGGGAAAAACTGTTTTTT.

This clone turned up a few times. This sequence joins TRBV29-1 and TRBJ1-1, with 7 bases aligning to TRBD1. The CDR3 has 11 residues. V lost 6 bases to trimming and J lost 5 bases; unmatched junction nucleotides: 3. Germline CDR1 SQVTM, CDR2 ANQGSEA. The CDR3 region has the DNA TGCAGCGTGACAGGGATGACTGAAGCTTTCTTT. It encodes CSVTGMTEAFF.

The chain recombines TRBV7-2 with TRBJ2-4; perhaps TRBD1 as D (6 bases). CDR1 is SGHTA and CDR2 is FQGNSA in the germline V gene. This CDR3 spans 12 amino acids. V was trimmed by 5 bases and J by 15 bases, leaving 17 bases between them. The DNA for the CDR3 is TGTGCCAGCAGCCGAACTGGACAGAAGGGGTACTTC. Translating it yields CASSRTGQKGYF.

The chain has TRBV4-3 and TRBJ2-4, with 10 bases fitting TRBD2. Trimming removed 1 base from V and 5 bases from J; junction bases left unmatched: 2. The germline V gene encodes CDR1 LGHNA and CDR2 YSLEER. This CDR3 comprises 15 residues. This chain's CDR3 is CASSQGAGGQNIQYF. The CDR3 DNA sequence: TGCGCCAGCAGCCAAGGAGCGGGGGGGCAAAACATTCAGTACTTC.

This clone was seen more than once but under ten times. The V and J genes are TRBV7-2 and TRBJ1-4; D remains unclear. V lost 5 bases, J lost 5 bases, and 6 bases lay in between. The CDR3 spans 12 residues. The germline V gene encodes CDR1 SGHTA and CDR2 FQGNSA. CDR3 amino acids: CASSNWNEKLFF. In DNA form, the CDR3 reads TGTGCCAGCAGCAATTGGAATGAAAAACTGTTTTTT.

This chain joins TRBV7-2 and TRBJ1-1, with no clear D. Germline V gene sequence: CDR1 SGHTA, CDR2 FQGNSA. The CDR3 runs to 12 residues. Trimming cost V 6 bases and J 1 base, with 6 bases left between them. The CDR3 is CASSEGNTEAFF. In DNA, the CDR3 is TGTGCCAGCAGTGAGGGGAACACTGAAGCTTTCTTT.

The chain is built from TRBV7-2 and TRBJ2-3, with 8 bases lining up with TRBD1. Losses at the gene ends were 5 bases for V and 0 bases for J; bases not matched to a gene: 7. The germline CDR1 and CDR2 sequences are SGHTA and FQGNSA. The CDR3 spans 16 residues. The CDR3 is CASSLYQGASTDTQYF. DNA of the CDR3: TGTGCCAGCAGCCTATACCAGGGGGCTAGCACAGATACGCAGTATTTT. Full variable domain (rest looked up from reference TRBV7-2 and TRBJ2-3): GAGVSQSPSNKVTEKGKDVELRCDPISGHTALYWYRQSLGQGLEFLIYFQGNSAPDKSGLPSDRFSAERTGGSVSTLTIQRTQQEDSAVYLCASSLYQGASTDTQYFGPGTRLTVL.

This clone was observed a few times. The chain combines TRBV5-1 with TRBJ1-1; 10 nucleotides line up with TRBD1. With V trimmed by 5 bases and J by 5 bases, 6 bases remained unmatched. Germline V lookup: CDR1 SGHRS, CDR2 YFSETQ. CDR3 length: 14 amino acids. CDR3 amino acids: CASRDRTGGTEAFF. The DNA of the CDR3 is TGCGCCAGCAGGGATCGGACAGGGGGGACTGAAGCTTTCTTT.

The chain employs TRBV30 and TRBJ1-6; TRBD1 is a possible D gene (6 bases). The germline CDR1 and CDR2 sequences are GTSNPN and SVGIG (reference sequence). Trimming cost V 5 bases and J 7 bases, with 12 bases left between them. The CDR3 contains 13 residues. CDR3 in DNA: TGTGCCTGGGGACAGCATTTGAATTCACCCCTCCACTTT. It encodes CAWGQHLNSPLHF. The variable domain in full, completed from reference TRBV30 and TRBJ1-6, reads SQTIHQWPATLVQPVGSPLSLECTVEGTSNPNLYWYRQAAGRGLQLLFYSVGIGQISSEVPQNLSASRPQDRQFILSSKKLLLSDSGFYLCAWGQHLNSPLHFGNGTRLTVT.

The CDR3 reads CAWSRGQGNTEAFF. CDR3 nucleotide sequence: TGTGCCTGGAGTCGTGGACAGGGAAACACTGAAGCTTTCTTT. J is TRBJ1-1 and V is TRBV30, with 8 bases identical to TRBD1. Germline assignment: CDR1 GTSNPN and CDR2 SVGIG (reference sequence). With 2 bases clipped from V and 2 bases from J, the junction kept 4 bases outside the gene matches. This CDR3 contains 14 residues.

The rearrangement uses TRBV4-3 and TRBJ2-7, with D maybe TRBD2 (7 bases). V lost 1 base and J lost 0, with 10 bases in between. The CDR3 runs 15 residues. Germline-derived CDR1 and CDR2 are LGHNA and YSLEER. In nucleotides, the CDR3 is TGCGCCAGCAGCCAAGCCGGGGGGCACTCCTACGAGCAGTACTTC. This translates into CASSQAGGHSYEQYF.

In this sample, this clone turned up once. The rearrangement uses TRBV12-5 and TRBJ2-3; 8 bases agree with TRBD2. The CDR3 sequence is 14 residues long. The ends lost 4 bases at V and 4 bases at J; junction bases unmatched: 4. CDR1 and CDR2 from the germline V gene are LGHNT and FRNRAP. This CDR3 reads CASGWGLEADTQYF. As DNA, the CDR3 is TGTGCTAGTGGTTGGGGACTAGAGGCAGATACGCAGTATTTT.

The chain couples TRBV29-1 to TRBJ1-5; a weak D match, TRBD1 (5 bases). CDR1 is SQVTM and CDR2 is ANQGSEA in the germline V gene. The CDR3 sequence is 14 residues long. V lost 4 bases to trimming and J lost 2 bases, with 12 bases between them. CDR3 sequence (DNA): TGCAGCGTTGGAGGACAATCAGGCAATCAGCCCCAGCATTTT. This translates into CSVGGQSGNQPQHF.

This rearrangement joins TRBV5-1 to TRBJ1-2, with 9 positions matching TRBD1. The V gene end was trimmed by 4 bases and the J gene end by 5 bases; junction bases not matched to a gene: 12. This CDR3 has 16 amino acids. Germline lookup yields CDR1 SGHRS and CDR2 YFSETQ. CDR3 nucleotide sequence: TGCGCCAGCAGCCATCCGGGACAGGGCGGCCGGTATGGCTACACCTTC. This codes for CASSHPGQGGRYGYTF.

The chain employs TRBV2 and TRBJ2-5, with TRBD2 matching 8 bases. Germline CDR1 reads SNHLY; CDR2 reads FYNNEI. The ends lost 7 bases at V and 5 bases at J; junction bases unmatched: 9. This CDR3 has 14 amino acids. DNA for the CDR3: TGTGCCAGCACTATCGGGACTAGACGGGAGACCCAGTACTTC. This gives the protein CASTIGTRRETQYF. The full variable domain, completed using reference TRBV2 and TRBJ2-5, is EPEVTQTPSHQVTQMGQEVILRCVPISNHLYFYWYRQILGQKVEFLVSFYNNEISEKSEIFDDQFSVERPDGSNFTLKIRSTKLEDSAMYFCASTIGTRRETQYFGPGTRLLVL.

This clone has just a few counts. V is TRBV10-3 and J is TRBJ2-5; D is perhaps TRBD1 or TRBD2 (5 bases each). Trimming cost V 6 bases and J 0 bases, with 20 bases left between them. This CDR3 has 17 amino acids. The germline V gene has CDR1 ENHRY and CDR2 SYGVKD. The CDR3: CAISVRGKATHQETQYF. The CDR3 nucleotides are TGTGCCATCAGCGTACGGGGCAAAGCTACCCACCAAGAGACCCAGTACTTC.

This chain connects TRBV30 to TRBJ1-6, with D tentatively TRBD1 (6 bases). V was trimmed by 4 bases and J by 3 bases, leaving 10 bases between them. Germline V gives CDR1 GTSNPN, CDR2 SVGIG (reference sequence). This CDR3 is 14 amino acids long. The CDR3 region has the DNA TGTGCCTGGACCAGGGGAGACTATAATTCACCCCTCCACTTT. It translates to CAWTRGDYNSPLHF.

This clone was picked up a small number of times. The V call is TRBV2, the J call TRBJ1-3; 7 bases map to TRBD1. The germline V gene encodes CDR1 SNHLY and CDR2 FYNNEI. Trimming at V came to 7 bases and at J to 3 bases, leaving 9 bases not matched to a gene. The CDR3 has 15 amino acids. CDR3 protein: CASIRRGGFGNTIYF. Written as DNA, the CDR3 is TGTGCCAGCATCCGACGAGGGGGCTTTGGAAACACCATATATTTT.

CDR3 in DNA: TGTGCCACCAGCAGATCTATGGGAGGGGGAGGCTACGAGCAGTACTTC. Its protein product is CATSRSMGGGGYEQYF. The chain is built from TRBV15 and TRBJ2-7, with a weak D call TRBD2 (7 bases). The CDR3 spans 16 residues. Germline V gene lookup returns CDR1 LNHNV and CDR2 YYDKDF (reference sequence). V dropped 2 bases and J dropped 3 bases, with 17 bases sitting between them. The full variable domain, completed using reference TRBV15 and TRBJ2-7, is DAMVIQNPRYQVTQFGKPVTLSCSQTLNHNVMYWYQQKSSQAPKLLFHYYDKDFNNEADTPDNFQSRRPNTSFCFLDIRSPGLGDTAMYLCATSRSMGGGGYEQYFGPGTRLTVT.

The V and J genes are TRBV7-2 and TRBJ2-5, with 8 bases aligning to TRBD2. Germline CDR1 reads SGHTA; CDR2 reads FQGNSA. This CDR3 comprises 16 residues. Trimming at V came to 1 base and at J to 0 bases, leaving 4 bases not matched to a gene. The CDR3 sequence: CASSLGLATDQETQYF. The CDR3, as DNA: TGTGCCAGCAGCTTAGGACTAGCGACCGACCAAGAGACCCAGTACTTC. Full variable domain (outside the CDR3, taken from reference TRBV7-2 and TRBJ2-5): GAGVSQSPSNKVTEKGKDVELRCDPISGHTALYWYRQSLGQGLEFLIYFQGNSAPDKSGLPSDRFSAERTGGSVSTLTIQRTQQEDSAVYLCASSLGLATDQETQYFGPGTRLLVL.

As DNA, the CDR3 is TGCAGCGTTGCCAGCGGGGGGATAATGGAGACCCAGTACTTC. The encoded protein is CSVASGGIMETQYF. The genes are TRBV29-1 and TRBJ2-5, with TRBD2 matching 9 bases. The CDR3 extends over 14 amino acids. Trimming at V came to 4 bases and at J to 5 bases, leaving 8 bases not matched to a gene. Germline CDR1 SQVTM, CDR2 ANQGSEA.

This clone was found a few times. The J gene is TRBJ2-1, the V gene TRBV29-1, with 10 bases lining up with TRBD1. Trimming at V came to 7 bases and at J to 5 bases, leaving 17 bases not matched to a gene. Germline values: CDR1 SQVTM, CDR2 ANQGSEA. This CDR3 is 17 amino acids long. CDR3 DNA: TGCAGCGCCCCAAGACCCGGGACAGGGGCCTCTAACAATGAGCAGTTCTTC. Its protein is CSAPRPGTGASNNEQFF.

V and J are TRBV5-1 and TRBJ1-5; no definite D call. V shed 0 bases and J shed 4 bases, with 11 bases lying between them. The CDR3 is 15 residues long. In germline, CDR1 is SGHRS, CDR2 YFSETQ. The CDR3, as DNA: TGCGCCAGCAGCTTGGCCCCGGATTTGAATCAGCCCCAGCATTTT. Its protein product is CASSLAPDLNQPQHF.